This T cell receptor beta chain was sequenced during a study of T cell changes during pregnancy in multiple sclerosis. The CDR3 has 14 amino acids. The junction had 5 bases not matched to a gene; V was cut back by 3 bases and J by 6 bases. Germline values: CDR1 SGHRS, CDR2 YFSETQ. Data came from immunoSEQ multiplex PCR; TCRdb stores just in-frame clones and leaves some out. The table includes tens of thousands of clones, around 94% detected once. Sequences were derived from peripheral blood, sampled in the third trimester of pregnancy. The chain recombines TRBV5-1 with TRBJ2-1, with TRBD2 matching 8 bases. This TCR was recovered from a female donor with multiple sclerosis, enrolled in a pregnancy study. The CDR3 DNA sequence: TGCGCCAGCAGCTCCGGGACTAGGTTCAATGAGCAGTTCTTC. Its translation is CASSSGTRFNEQFF.